The T cell receptor (beta chain) described here comes from a study of regulatory T cells in long-lasting Graves disease. V shed 4 bases and J shed 7 bases, with 14 bases lying between them. This CDR3 comprises 15 residues. Germline CDR1 is SGHAT and CDR2 is FQNNGV. This clonotype was found many times. The antigen is not known. Study-wide results and caveats: With persistent disease, TRBV28, TRBJ1-2 and TRBJ2-5 were the favored segments.

Both iRepertoire HTBI primers and Arm-PCR of CDR3 regions were used to build the TCR beta libraries. TCRdb reanalysed the multiplex PCR reads using MiXCR and keeps one entry per CDR3 protein. The data hold about 300,000 distinct CDR3 sequences, with roughly a fifth observed a single time. Indicated time point: persistent/refractory GD, antithyroid drugs over 5 years with positive TRAb. Scientists built the TCR library using RNA that was extracted from PBMCs. V and J are TRBV11-2 and TRBJ1-6; D may be TRBD1 (5 bases). The clonotype comes from a female donor with Graves disease. This sample comprised peripheral blood mononuclear cells (PBMCs), obtained when the disease was refractory, from a patient treated with antithyroid drugs. As DNA, the CDR3 is TGTGCCAGCAGCTGGGACGGGGCGACCAATTCACCCCTCCACTTT. This sequence encodes CASSWDGATNSPLHF.